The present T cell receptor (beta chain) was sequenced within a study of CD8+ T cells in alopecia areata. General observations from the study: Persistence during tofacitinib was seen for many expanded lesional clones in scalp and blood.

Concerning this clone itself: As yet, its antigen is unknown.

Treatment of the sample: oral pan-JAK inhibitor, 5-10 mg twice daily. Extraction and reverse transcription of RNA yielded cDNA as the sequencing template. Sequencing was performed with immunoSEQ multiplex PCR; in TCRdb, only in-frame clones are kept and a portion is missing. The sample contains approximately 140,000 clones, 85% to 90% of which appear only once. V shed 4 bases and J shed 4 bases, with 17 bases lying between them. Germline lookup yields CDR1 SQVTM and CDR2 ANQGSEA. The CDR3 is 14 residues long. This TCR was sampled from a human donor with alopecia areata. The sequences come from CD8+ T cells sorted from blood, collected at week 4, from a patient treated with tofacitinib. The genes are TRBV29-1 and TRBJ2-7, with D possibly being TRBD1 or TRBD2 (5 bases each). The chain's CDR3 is CSVAASGTGYEQYF. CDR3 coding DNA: TGCAGCGTTGCTGCATCAGGGACGGGGTACGAGCAGTACTTC.